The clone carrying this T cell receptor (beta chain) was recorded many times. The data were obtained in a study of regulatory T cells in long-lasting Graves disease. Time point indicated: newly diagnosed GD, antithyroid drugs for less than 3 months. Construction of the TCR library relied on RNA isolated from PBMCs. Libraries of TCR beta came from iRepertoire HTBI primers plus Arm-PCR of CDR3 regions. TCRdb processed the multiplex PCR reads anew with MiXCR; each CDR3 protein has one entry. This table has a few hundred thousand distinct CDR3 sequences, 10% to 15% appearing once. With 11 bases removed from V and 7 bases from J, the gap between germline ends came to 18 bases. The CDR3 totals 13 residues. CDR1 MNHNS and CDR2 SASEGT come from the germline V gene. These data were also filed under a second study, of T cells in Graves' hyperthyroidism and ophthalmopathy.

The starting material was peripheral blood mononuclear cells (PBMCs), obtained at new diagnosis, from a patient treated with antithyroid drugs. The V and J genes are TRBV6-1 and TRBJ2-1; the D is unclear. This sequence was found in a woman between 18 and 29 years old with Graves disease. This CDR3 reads CAGALDGLNEQFF. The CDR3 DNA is TGTGCCGGAGCCTTGGACGGCCTGAATGAGCAGTTCTTC.